Below, 26 T cell receptor beta chains from the same sample are listed, as sequenced in a study of blood T cell repertoires in COVID-19 (dated by TCRdb to about 2020). Libraries were prepared through the immunoSEQ multiplex PCR assay. TCRdb limited this immuneACCESS table to in-frame rearrangements with V and J called. A share of clones is missing; checked studies link under half to unresolved V genes, and the rest is unexplained. The sample table lists about 70,000 clones, approximately 86% of them with a count of one. The ten largest account for less than 15% of the sample. Specimen: peripheral blood. Source of these receptors: a woman aged 60-70 years with acute or convalescent COVID-19.

This clone was seen a single time. The chain carries TRBV19 and TRBJ2-3; D is perhaps TRBD1 (5 bases). Germline V gene lookup returns CDR1 LNHDA and CDR2 SQIVND (reference sequence). V dropped 1 base and J dropped 6 bases, with 14 bases sitting between them. This CDR3 has 15 residues. This CDR3 reads CASSIVSGPQDTQYF. In DNA form, the CDR3 reads TGTGCCAGTAGTATAGTGTCAGGGCCTCAGGATACGCAGTATTTT.

The J gene is TRBJ1-5, the V gene TRBV12-3 or TRBV12-4; D is unresolved. V gave up 3 bases and J gave up 2 bases, with 5 bases separating them. The CDR3 contains 13 residues. The DNA of the CDR3 is TGTGCCAGCAGTTTTGAGGGCAATCAGCCCCAGCATTTT. This encodes CASSFEGNQPQHF.

The V gene is TRBV30, the J gene TRBJ1-6, with a weak D call TRBD1 (5 bases). The V end lost 0 bases, the J end lost 9 bases, and 12 bases lay between the germline ends. This CDR3 has 14 residues. The V gene's germline CDR1 is GTSNPN and CDR2 SVGIG (reference sequence). The CDR3, as DNA: TGTGCCTGGAGTGTGTCGGGGGACGGTTCACCCCTCCACTTT. Translating gives CAWSVSGDGSPLHF.

The chain is built from TRBV19 and TRBJ1-1; 8 nucleotides agree with TRBD1. The germline V gene encodes CDR1 LNHDA and CDR2 SQIVND (reference sequence). The CDR3 length is 15 residues. J was trimmed by 4 bases and V by 4 bases; bases with no gene match: 8. The CDR3 sequence is CASSTQGGWGTEAFF. The DNA for the CDR3 is TGTGCCAGTAGTACACAGGGGGGCTGGGGCACTGAAGCTTTCTTT.

DNA for the CDR3: TGTGCCAGCAGTGAAAGCTTTGCACGAAATAATTCACCCCTCCACTTT. Amino acids: CASSESFARNNSPLHF. This chain joins TRBV2 and TRBJ1-6; D is undetermined. Per the germline V gene, CDR1 is SNHLY and CDR2 is FYNNEI. The length of the CDR3 is 16 residues. Trimming removed 2 bases from V and 5 bases from J, with 13 bases in between.

The rearrangement uses TRBV7-6 and TRBJ1-3; TRBD1 might be the D (5 bases). CDR3 length: 14 amino acids. Germline V lookup: CDR1 SGHVS, CDR2 FNYEAQ. Between the trimmed V and J ends, which lost 5 bases and 0 bases, there was a span of 8 bases. The CDR3 region is CASSGASSGNTIYF. The CDR3 nucleotides are TGTGCCAGCAGCGGGGCTAGCTCTGGAAACACCATATATTTT.

The chain is built from TRBV4-2 and TRBJ2-5; D unresolved. The CDR3 spans 15 residues. Trimming took 0 bases from V and 2 from J, leaving 10 bases between them. Germline V gene sequence: CDR1 LGHNA, CDR2 YNFKEQ. The CDR3 DNA reads TGTGCCAGCAGCCAAGACTCCACTATACAAGAGACCCAGTACTTC. Translating it yields CASSQDSTIQETQYF.

The chain uses TRBV4-1 and TRBJ2-2; a weak D match, TRBD1 (5 bases). Germline V gives CDR1 MGHRA, CDR2 YSYEKL. Trimming stripped 1 base from V and 2 bases from J, with 14 bases between. The CDR3 covers 17 residues. The CDR3 bases are TGCGCCAGCAGCCAAGCTGTAGGGGCAAGTAACACCGGGGAGCTGTTTTTT. This sequence encodes CASSQAVGASNTGELFF.

This clone was found once. The chain joins TRBV29-1 to TRBJ1-2; maybe TRBD1 (5 bases). Trimming pared 5 bases from V and 0 bases from J, leaving 13 bases between. The CDR3 covers 14 residues. Germline CDR1 is SQVTM and CDR2 is ANQGSEA. The DNA for the CDR3 is TGCAGCGTTCTGACAGTCCCAGCTAACTATGGCTACACCTTC. This gives the protein CSVLTVPANYGYTF. Drawing the rest from reference TRBV29-1 and TRBJ1-2, the complete variable domain is SAVISQKPSRDICQRGTSLTIQCQVDSQVTMMFWYRQQPGQSLTLIATANQGSEATYESGFVIDKFPISRPNLTFSTLTVSNMSPEDSSIYLCSVLTVPANYGYTFGSGTRLTVV.

The chain couples TRBV5-1 to TRBJ2-3; no definite D call. The germline gives CDR1 SGHRS, CDR2 YFSETQ. The CDR3 contains 14 residues. V was pared by 4 bases and J by 1 base, with 10 bases between. CDR3: CASSPTSGTDTQYF. CDR3 nucleotides: TGCGCCAGCAGCCCCACATCCGGCACAGATACGCAGTATTTT.

This clone came up a few times. The chain combines TRBV4-1 with TRBJ2-7, with 7 bases identical to TRBD2. This CDR3 has 14 amino acids. The V and J ends lost 4 bases and 0 bases, in that order; junction bases with no gene match: 3. Germline CDR1 is MGHRA and CDR2 is YSYEKL. The CDR3 DNA reads TGCGCCAGCAGCCGCGGGGGTCGCTCCTACGAGCAGTACTTC. This encodes CASSRGGRSYEQYF.

The rearrangement links TRBV7-8 to TRBJ2-2; 13 bases are shared with TRBD2. The length of the CDR3 is 16 residues. Germline CDR1 is SGHVS and CDR2 is FQNEAQ. The V segment lost 5 bases and the J segment 5 bases; nucleotides outside the gene matches: 5. CDR3 region: CASSPGTSGVTGELFF. CDR3 DNA: TGTGCCAGCAGCCCGGGGACTAGCGGGGTTACCGGGGAGCTGTTTTTT. The variable domain in full, with the rest retrieved from reference TRBV7-8 and TRBJ2-2, is GAGVSQSPRYKVAKRGQDVALRCDPISGHVSLFWYQQALGQGPEFLTYFQNEAQLDKSGLPSDRFFAERPEGSVSTLKIQRTQQEDSAVYLCASSPGTSGVTGELFFGEGSRLTVL.

V and J are TRBV2 and TRBJ1-1; TRBD1 matches 7 bases. The germline gives CDR1 SNHLY, CDR2 FYNNEI. The CDR3 totals 11 residues. Trimming removed 8 bases from V and 6 bases from J; junction bases left unmatched: 3. The CDR3 nucleotides are TGTGCCAGCGGGGGACAGTCTGAAGCTTTCTTT. Translation gives CASGGQSEAFF.

Here the CDR3 DNA reads TGCAGCGTTGGTCGGAGGACAGTAGCCTACGAGCAGTACTTC. This codes for CSVGRRTVAYEQYF. This chain uses TRBV29-1 with TRBJ2-7; D perhaps matches TRBD1 (6 bases). The CDR3 is made up of 14 amino acids. V was pared by 4 bases and J by 2 bases, with 15 bases between. Per the germline V gene, CDR1 is SQVTM and CDR2 is ANQGSEA.

The rearrangement links TRBV30 to TRBJ1-5; D is perhaps TRBD1 (5 bases). CDR1 is GTSNPN, CDR2 SVGIG, per germline (reference sequence). There are 14 residues in the CDR3. V lost 0 bases, J lost 5 bases, and 11 bases lay in between. CDR3 bases: TGTGCCTGGAGTGTAAGCAGGGTCGATCAGCCCCAGCATTTT. Its protein product is CAWSVSRVDQPQHF.

V is TRBV18 and J is TRBJ2-7, with D possibly being TRBD2 (6 bases). Germline V gives CDR1 KGHSH, CDR2 LQKENI. V lost 3 bases to trimming and J lost 5 bases, with 8 bases between them. The CDR3 has 12 amino acids. CDR3 bases: TGTGCCAGCTCACCGGGCGGGGACGAGCAGTACTTC. Protein: CASSPGGDEQYF.

This chain connects TRBV5-1 to TRBJ2-1; 8 bases are shared with TRBD1. Losses at the gene ends were 4 bases for V and 0 bases for J; bases not matched to a gene: 6. The CDR3 sequence is 16 residues long. CDR1 and CDR2 from the germline V gene are SGHRS and YFSETQ. The CDR3 region has the DNA TGCGCCAGCAGCAAAAGGACAGGGAGCTCCTACAATGAGCAGTTCTTC. Encoded protein: CASSKRTGSSYNEQFF.

The genes are TRBV3-1 (or the pseudogene TRBV3-2) and TRBJ1-5, with 8 bases lining up with TRBD1. Per germline, CDR1 LGHDT and CDR2 YNNKEL (reference sequence). The CDR3 is made up of 15 amino acids. The J segment lost 9 bases and the V segment lost 0 bases, leaving 7 bases of the junction unmatched. The CDR3 DNA sequence: TGTGCCAGCAGCCAAGACCTGACAGGGGACCGGCCCCAGCATTTT. This codes for CASSQDLTGDRPQHF.

The rearrangement uses TRBV5-1 and TRBJ2-7, with 15 positions matching TRBD2. With 4 bases clipped from V and 3 bases from J, the junction kept 5 bases outside the gene matches. The CDR3 sequence is 16 residues long. Germline CDR1 and CDR2: SGHRS and YFSETQ. DNA of the CDR3: TGCGCCAGCAGCCGGGGACTAGCGGGGGGTAACTACGAGCAGTACTTC. This gives the protein CASSRGLAGGNYEQYF. The whole variable domain, filled in from reference TRBV5-1 and TRBJ2-7, reads KAGVTQTPRYLIKTRGQQVTLSCSPISGHRSVSWYQQTPGQGLQFLFEYFSETQRNKGNFPGRFSGRQFSNSRSEMNVSTLELGDSALYLCASSRGLAGGNYEQYFGPGTRLTVT.

This chain joins TRBV5-1 and TRBJ1-4, with 8 nucleotides matching TRBD1. The germline V gene encodes CDR1 SGHRS and CDR2 YFSETQ. With 5 bases clipped from V and 7 bases from J, the junction kept 10 bases outside the gene matches. This CDR3 has 15 amino acids. The CDR3 nucleotides read TGCGCCAGCAGTACCACAGGGGGAACTGGTGAAAAACTGTTTTTT. It codes for CASSTTGGTGEKLFF.

Comment on this clone: The junction departs from germline at one end; a sequencing error may be responsible. This rearrangement joins TRBV4-1 to TRBJ1-2; D remains ambiguous. This CDR3 is 15 amino acids long. The germline gives CDR1 MGHRA, CDR2 YSYEKL. The CDR3 here is CASSQGQEASYGYTF. CDR3 nucleotide sequence: TGCGCCAGCAGCCAAGGGCAGGAGGCTAGTTATGGGTACACCTTC.

The rearrangement uses TRBV5-4 and TRBJ2-2; the D is unclear. Per germline, CDR1 SGHNT and CDR2 YYREEE (reference sequence). CDR3 length equals 15 residues. V dropped 6 bases and J dropped 2 bases, with 14 bases sitting between them. CDR3 loop: CASTTNSLNTGELFF. Here the CDR3 DNA reads TGTGCCAGCACCACCAACAGTTTAAACACCGGGGAGCTGTTTTTT.

On this clone itself: At the DNA level, this CDR3 is encoded by other sequences in the same sample as well. The chain carries TRBV3-1 (or the pseudogene TRBV3-2) and TRBJ1-1; D might be TRBD1 (5 bases). The CDR3 sequence is 13 residues long. V was trimmed by 1 base and J by 4 bases, leaving 7 bases between them. Germline lookup yields CDR1 LGHDT and CDR2 YNNKEL (reference sequence). The CDR3 DNA reads TGTGCCAGCAGCCAAGCCGGGGGCACTGAAGCTTTCTTT. Its protein product is CASSQAGGTEAFF.

The rearrangement links TRBV5-1 to TRBJ2-1; 11 bases line up with TRBD2. CDR3 length: 15 amino acids. Germline-derived CDR1 and CDR2 are SGHRS and YFSETQ. Trimming took 4 bases from V and 5 from J; bases not matched to a gene: 5. Here the CDR3 DNA reads TGCGCCAGCAGCAAGACTAGCGGGGCCAACAATGAGCAGTTCTTC. Its protein is CASSKTSGANNEQFF. The whole variable domain, remainder taken from reference TRBV5-1 and TRBJ2-1, is KAGVTQTPRYLIKTRGQQVTLSCSPISGHRSVSWYQQTPGQGLQFLFEYFSETQRNKGNFPGRFSGRQFSNSRSEMNVSTLELGDSALYLCASSKTSGANNEQFFGPGTRLTVL.

The rearrangement uses TRBV6-5 and TRBJ2-1; D is unresolved. The V end lost 4 bases, the J end lost 1 base, and 8 bases lay between the germline ends. CDR3 size: 14 residues. The germline gives CDR1 MNHEY, CDR2 SVGAGI. CDR3 coding DNA: TGTGCCAGCAGTTTCCAGGAATCCTACAATGAGCAGTTCTTC. It codes for CASSFQESYNEQFF.

The chain uses TRBV6-6 and TRBJ2-1, with 12 bases aligning to TRBD2. V dropped 5 bases and J dropped 2; count of bases not matched to a gene: 1. CDR1 is MNHNY and CDR2 is SVGAGI in the germline V gene (reference sequence). The CDR3 is made up of 15 amino acids. The CDR3 loop is CASSGLAGTYNEQFF. CDR3 coding DNA: TGTGCCAGCAGTGGACTAGCGGGGACCTACAATGAGCAGTTCTTC.